The clone carrying this TCR beta chain was observed a few times. This record belongs to a study of T-cell reconstitution after alpha-beta-depleted transplantation in children. Unique molecular identifiers featured in how the TCRbeta library was prepared. TCRdb reprocessed the PCR reads via MiXCR and lists one record per CDR3 protein. This table has about 640,000 distinct CDR3 sequences, around a sixth appearing once. The CDR3 consists of 16 residues. Germline V gene sequence: CDR1 KGHDR, CDR2 SFDVKD. V lost 2 bases, J lost 2 bases, and 3 bases stayed unmatched. The receptor's source is a human donor who donated a stem cell graft to a child with acute myeloid leukemia. This chain joins TRBV24-1 and TRBJ1-5, with TRBD1 matching over 9 bases. Sample: PBMCs from the stem cell graft donor, taken from the stem cell graft. The CDR3 DNA reads as TGTGCCACCAGTGATTCCCGGACAGGGGGCAATCAGCCCCAGCATTTT. This gives the protein CATSDSRTGGNQPQHF.